This TCR beta chain is drawn from a study of T cells in Graves' hyperthyroidism and ophthalmopathy (dated by TCRdb to about 2019). Looking at the study overall: Peripheral blood samples were taken at the time of initial diagnosis, prior to any treatment. The 90 to 100 discovery patients were randomly divided into training and test sets at a 7:3 ratio. Prospective prediction of ophthalmopathy was tested in an independent validation cohort of some 20 hyperthyroidism patients and 17 patients who later progressed to ophthalmopathy. To identify distinguishing TCR V-J signatures, a discovery cohort of 90 to 100 patients was used, comprising some 45 with Graves' ophthalmopathy and some 60 with stable Graves' hyperthyroidism. TCR Vbeta CDR3 sequencing of 120 to 150 peripheral blood samples (under 45 ophthalmopathy, 75 or so hyperthyroidism and some 17 progressor patients) is reported in the paper. In more than five Graves' hyperthyroidism patients, the study also compared T-cell repertoires from thyroid tissue with T-cell repertoires from blood. After blood sampling, hyperthyroidism patients were treated with methimazole at a starting dose of 30 mg daily, and ophthalmopathy patients were treated with high-dose intravenous methylprednisolone.

Ophthalmopathy patients had moderately to severely active disease, with a Clinical Activity Score of 3 or more, a NOSPECS grade of 4 or more, and a disease duration of less than 3 months. Patients with uncontrolled infections, other autoimmune diseases, pregnancy or lactation were excluded. Clinical symptoms, serum thyroxine and TRAb, thyroid ultrasound, and orbital computed tomography formed the basis for the diagnoses. PBMCs were separated from over 9 ml of fresh peripheral blood using Ficoll-Paque density gradient centrifugation. Total RNA was extracted with Trizol reagent, and quality was checked on an Agilent 2100 Bioanalyzer. Amplification of TCR beta CDR3 regions was carried out from RNA transcripts. The first round of RT-PCR for the TCR CDR3 was performed with the HTBI primer set and the Qiagen OneStep RT-PCR kit. The libraries were constructed in a second round of multiplex PCR and then size-selected and purified. Sequencing of the libraries was done on an Illumina HiSeq2000 using paired-end 100 bp reads. The paper's processing steps were these. SOAPnuke was used to process the raw data, throwing out any read that contained adapters or uncalled bases, had a mean Phred below 15, or lacked an exact constant-primer or identifier match. COPE v1.2.5 was used to merge high-quality paired reads, and clonotypes were defined as unique nucleotide sequences. MiTCR v1.1 was used to align clonotypes to the IMGT TRBV, TRBD and TRBJ reference segments. Only V-J combinations with frequency above 0.0001, covering 99% to 99.2% of repertoires, were analysed. The TCS score was defined as the ratio of F50 (clonal expansion) to E x V (chaos), calculated using BLOSUM62-based TCRdist between CDR3 peptides within each V-J. Welch's t-statistics and random forest reduced around 550 V-J features to fewer than 15, which were used in a naive Bayes classifier (R e1071). TCRdb passed the public sequencing reads through fastp at Q25 and MiXCR, retaining productive beta sequences. Rows with a matching CDR3 protein are joined into one entry that keeps the most common DNA and genes. The V and J calls were determined by TCRdb, not by the authors. In this sample the table shows some 350,000 distinct CDR3 sequences, roughly 15% of which occur a single time. Of the sample, about 21% falls within the top ten clones.

Sequences SGHAT (CDR1) and FQNNGV (CDR2) are obtained from the germline V gene. The CDR3, from cysteine to phenylalanine, totals 17 residues. The CDR3 DNA has 51 bases and is translated from base 1. The germline ends are 16 bases apart after V is trimmed by 5 bases and J by 0 bases. The paper's findings and limits, for the study overall: A 13 V-J signature model separated ophthalmopathy from stable hyperthyroidism, with 87.88% sensitivity and around 84% specificity in cross-validation and 80%/75% in testing. In validation, the model predicted progression to ophthalmopathy with around 71% sensitivity and less than 75% specificity, a median of about six months before onset. Most expanded thyroid clonotypes (frequency above 0.001) were also detected in blood, suggesting blood repertoires may reflect thyroid immune responses. Sample size was not statistically predetermined, and blinding of investigators to group allocation was not performed.

About this clonotype: Its antigen remains unidentified. No base qualities exist here, and no much larger clone lies one base off it.

This TCR was sampled from a woman aged 60-75 years with Graves' ophthalmopathy. Sequenced material: blood. This chain joins TRBV11-2 to TRBJ2-2; a confident D gene designation cannot be given. The DNA sequence is TGTGCCAGCAGCCCTATAAGAGCGATAACGAACACCGGGGAGCTGTTTTTT. Translated, it gives CASSPIRAITNTGELFF.